This TCR beta chain was retrieved from a study of graft-versus-host responses after intestinal transplantation (dated by TCRdb to the early 2020s). For the wider study: The transplants that recipients got were multivisceral, liver-intestinal, or isolated intestinal. Instead of going to the commercial service, samples from a few later patients were sequenced in-house on an Illumina MiSeq and processed with MiXCR. A peak of at least 4% donor T cells among recipient peripheral blood mononuclear cells was the definition used for donor T cell macrochimerism. All recipients received anti-thymocyte globulin induction followed by maintenance tacrolimus and steroids for 3 to 4 years. After intestinal transplantation, graft-versus-host and host-versus-graft alloreactive T cell clones in the graft, circulation and bone marrow were tracked using bulk TCR-beta CDR3 sequencing. Of the roughly 26 intestinal transplant recipients enrolled in the cohort, one of whom was a retransplant, a few patients without pretransplant specimens were excluded. To identify alloreactive clones, pre-transplant mixed lymphocyte reaction products were sequenced and compared with unstimulated pre-transplant donor and recipient T cells. Results and caveats for the whole study, not just this receptor: Patients with donor T cell macrochimerism had high GvH to HvG T cell clonal ratios in their allografts. Peak levels of circulating GvH clones were associated with declines in HvG clones early after transplant. Conclusions were limited by the relatively low number and heterogeneity of intestinal transplant patients. GvH clones were detected in recipient bone marrow, and some of these GvH clones were observed earlier in ileal mucosa or blood, consistent with an intestinal mucosal origin.

CDR1 SGHNT and CDR2 YYREEE are derived from the germline V gene (reference sequence). The CDR3 numbers 13 residues from cysteine through phenylalanine. Left in the record is the CDR3 DNA by itself, 39 bases read in frame from the first base. V is reduced by 1 base and J by 7 bases, leaving a spacing of 8 bases between them. Worth noting for this clone: The antigen it binds to is not known. No much larger clonotype is one base removed from it; base qualities were not supplied.

Interpreted using the paper, the time point label stands for: cells obtained before transplantation from donor or recipient. CD3+CD4+ and CD3+CD8+ populations were FACS-sorted from unstimulated pre-transplant donor and recipient cells taken from spleen or lymph nodes. Libraries came from the immunoSEQ multiplex PCR assay. For most patients, genomic DNA was isolated with the Qiagen DNeasy Blood and Tissue Kit and sent frozen to Adaptive Biotechnologies for TCR sequencing. Adaptive Biotechnologies carried out high-throughput TCR-beta CDR3 sequencing of genomic DNA for most patients. As for the original processing: Adaptive's ImmunoSEQ software supplied the TCR sequencing data for about 18 patients, while MiXCR and VDJtools were used to process a few other patients. To correct CD4 versus CD8 sorting errors, any sequence found in both subsets at a frequency ratio below 5:1 was removed. CDR3 nucleotide sequences shared by donor and recipient were removed because the origin of these sequences could not be assigned. To be classed as alloreactive, a clone needed at least 2-fold expansion over unstimulated cells and a minimum CFSE-low frequency of 0.002% (template counts) or 0.001% (read counts). Clones were considered mappable if detected in sequenced pre-transplant spleen, lymph node, or MLR CFSE-low populations of the donor or recipient. The cumulative frequency of alloreactive clones was calculated as a percentage of all sequences, weighted by copy number. TCRdb took over this immuneACCESS table, retaining in-frame rearrangements with V and J assigned. Such tables are incomplete; in checked studies, under half of the missing clones stem from an unresolved V gene, and the remainder is unexplained. V and J calls and clone size come straight from that table; D and trimming were deduced from the DNA. The sample includes 95,000 to 110,000 clones, with roughly 87% observed a single time. The ten largest clones represent approximately 0.88% of the sample.

The source was unstimulated CD4+ T cells sorted from spleen or lymph node cells, collected before intestinal transplant. Recombination connected TRBV5-4 to TRBJ2-2; TRBD1 is possibly the D segment (5 matching bases). The clonotype was recovered from a human donor who received an intestinal transplant. Here the CDR3 is given as CASSLMGLGELFF. Read as DNA, the sequence is TGTGCCAGCAGCTTGATGGGGCTCGGGGAGCTGTTTTTT.